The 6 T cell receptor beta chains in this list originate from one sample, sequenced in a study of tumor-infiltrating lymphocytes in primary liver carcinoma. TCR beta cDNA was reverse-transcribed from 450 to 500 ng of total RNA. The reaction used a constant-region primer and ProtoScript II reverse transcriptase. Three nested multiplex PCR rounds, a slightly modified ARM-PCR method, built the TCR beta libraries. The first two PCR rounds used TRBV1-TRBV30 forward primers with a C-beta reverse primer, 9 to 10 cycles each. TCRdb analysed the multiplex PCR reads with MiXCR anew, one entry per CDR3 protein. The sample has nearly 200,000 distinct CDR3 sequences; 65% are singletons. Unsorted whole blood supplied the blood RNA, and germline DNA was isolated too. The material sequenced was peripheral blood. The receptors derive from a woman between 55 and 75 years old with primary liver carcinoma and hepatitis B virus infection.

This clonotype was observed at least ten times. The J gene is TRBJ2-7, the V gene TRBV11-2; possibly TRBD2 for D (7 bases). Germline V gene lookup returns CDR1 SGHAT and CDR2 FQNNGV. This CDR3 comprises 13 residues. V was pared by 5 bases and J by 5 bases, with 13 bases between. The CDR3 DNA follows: TGTGCCAGCAGCCCCGGGGGGCTCCACGAGCAGTACTTC. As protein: CASSPGGLHEQYF.

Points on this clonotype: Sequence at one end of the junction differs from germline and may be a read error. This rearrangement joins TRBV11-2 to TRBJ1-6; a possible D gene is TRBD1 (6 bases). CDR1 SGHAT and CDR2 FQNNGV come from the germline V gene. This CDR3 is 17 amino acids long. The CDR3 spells CASSLGSETGRSSPLHF. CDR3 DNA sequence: TGCGCCAGCAGCTTAGGCAGTGAAACAGGGCGCAGTTCACCCCTCCACTTT.

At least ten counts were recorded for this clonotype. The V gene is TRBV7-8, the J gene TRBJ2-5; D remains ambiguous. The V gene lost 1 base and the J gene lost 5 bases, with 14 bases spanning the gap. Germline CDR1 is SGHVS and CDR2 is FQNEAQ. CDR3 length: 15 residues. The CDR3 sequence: CASSLVGFSGETQYF. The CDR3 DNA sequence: TGTGCCAGCAGCTTAGTCGGGTTCAGTGGGGAGACCCAGTACTTC. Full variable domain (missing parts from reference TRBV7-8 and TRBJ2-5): GAGVSQSPRYKVAKRGQDVALRCDPISGHVSLFWYQQALGQGPEFLTYFQNEAQLDKSGLPSDRFFAERPEGSVSTLKIQRTQQEDSAVYLCASSLVGFSGETQYFGPGTRLLVL.

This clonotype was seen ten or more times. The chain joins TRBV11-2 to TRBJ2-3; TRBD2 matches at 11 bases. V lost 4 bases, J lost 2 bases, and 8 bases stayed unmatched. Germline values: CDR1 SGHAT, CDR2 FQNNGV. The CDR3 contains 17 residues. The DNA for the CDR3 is TGTGCCAGCAGCTACTCCGGGACTAGCGGACTCACAGATACGCAGTATTTT. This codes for CASSYSGTSGLTDTQYF.

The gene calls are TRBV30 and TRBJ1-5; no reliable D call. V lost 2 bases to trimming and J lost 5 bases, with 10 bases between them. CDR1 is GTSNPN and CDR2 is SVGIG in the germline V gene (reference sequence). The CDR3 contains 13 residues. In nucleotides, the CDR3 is TGTGCCTGGAGTACCGACCGCTATCAGCCCCAGCATTTT. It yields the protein CAWSTDRYQPQHF.

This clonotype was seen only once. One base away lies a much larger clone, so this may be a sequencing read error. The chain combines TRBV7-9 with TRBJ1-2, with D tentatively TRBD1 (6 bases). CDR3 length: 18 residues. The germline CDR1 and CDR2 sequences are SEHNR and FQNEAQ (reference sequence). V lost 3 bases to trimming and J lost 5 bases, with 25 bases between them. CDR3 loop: CASSFYREVSRVLYGYTF. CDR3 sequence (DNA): TGTGCCAGCAGCTTTTACAGGGAGGTATCGAGAGTACTGTATGGCTACACCTTC.